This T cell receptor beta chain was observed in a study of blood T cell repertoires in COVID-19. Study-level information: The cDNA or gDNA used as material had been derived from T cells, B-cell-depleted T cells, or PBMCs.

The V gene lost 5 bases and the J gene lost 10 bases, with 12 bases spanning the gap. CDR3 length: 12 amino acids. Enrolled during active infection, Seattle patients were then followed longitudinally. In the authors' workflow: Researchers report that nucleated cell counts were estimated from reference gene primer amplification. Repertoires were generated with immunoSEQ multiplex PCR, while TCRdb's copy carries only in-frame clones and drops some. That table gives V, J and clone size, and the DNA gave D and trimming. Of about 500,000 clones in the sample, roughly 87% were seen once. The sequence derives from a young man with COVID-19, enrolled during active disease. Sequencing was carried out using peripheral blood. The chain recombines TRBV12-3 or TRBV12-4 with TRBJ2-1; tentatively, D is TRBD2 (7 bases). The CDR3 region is CASSMRGGEQFF. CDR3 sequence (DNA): TGTGCCAGCAGTATGAGGGGGGGCGAGCAGTTCTTC.